This T cell receptor beta chain was sequenced in a study of human T cells and chemical hapten exposure. On the study more broadly: There were weekly diphenylcyclopropenone doses to the scalp for patients throughout the approximately 25-week study. Diagnoses of alopecia areata, totalis or universalis occurred in mostly female patients. General study results and limits: With regard to DPC sensitization, TCRs above 1 in 1000 frequency did not change. In comparison with controls, expanded TCRs gave rise to a significantly larger number of large CDR3 similarity clusters.

Time point reported: pre-sensitization, week 0. Treatment defined: therapeutic diphenylcyclopropenone sensitization with weekly scalp DPC. This clonotype was recorded many times. No antigen is known for it. TCRdb re-derived calls from the RACE reads in MiXCR, one entry per CDR3 protein. Counted here are approximately 57,000 distinct CDR3 sequences, around 10% occurring once; the ten biggest clones make up roughly a tenth. Germline assignment: CDR1 LNHDA and CDR2 SQIVND (reference sequence). The CDR3 contains 15 residues. Trimming at V came to 5 bases and at J to 8 bases, leaving 10 bases not matched to a gene.

This specimen was whole blood, taken in connection with sensitization to the hapten diphenylcyclopropenone (DPC). The sequence came from a man between 40 and 49 years old with alopecia areata. Some clones in this sample may be carry-over from other donors' samples. This chain links TRBV19 with TRBJ1-5; 9 bases align to TRBD1. CDR3 sequence reads: CASSDSGTGSKPQHF. CDR3 sequence (DNA): TGTGCCAGTAGTGACTCCGGGACAGGGTCTAAGCCCCAGCATTTT.